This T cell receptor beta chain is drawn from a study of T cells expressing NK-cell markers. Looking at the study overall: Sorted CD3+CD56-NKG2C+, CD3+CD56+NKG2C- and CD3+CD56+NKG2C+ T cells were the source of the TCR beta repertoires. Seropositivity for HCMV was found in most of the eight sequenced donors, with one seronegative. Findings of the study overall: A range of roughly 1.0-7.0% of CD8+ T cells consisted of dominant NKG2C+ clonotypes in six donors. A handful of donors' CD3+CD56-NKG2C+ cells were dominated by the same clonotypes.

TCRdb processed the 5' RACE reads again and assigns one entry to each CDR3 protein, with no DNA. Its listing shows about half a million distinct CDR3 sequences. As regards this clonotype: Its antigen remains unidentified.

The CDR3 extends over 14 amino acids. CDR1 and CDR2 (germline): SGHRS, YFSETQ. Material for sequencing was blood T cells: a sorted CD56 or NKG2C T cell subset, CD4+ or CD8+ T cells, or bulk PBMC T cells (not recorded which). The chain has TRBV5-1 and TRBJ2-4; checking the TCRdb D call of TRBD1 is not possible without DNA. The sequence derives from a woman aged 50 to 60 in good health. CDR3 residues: CASQPGAAKNIQYF.